This record concerns one T cell receptor (beta chain) sequence. Sequencing was performed with immunoSEQ multiplex PCR; in TCRdb, only in-frame clones are kept and a portion is missing. This table has around 120,000 clones, around 76% appearing once. The data were taken from a study of blood T cell repertoires in COVID-19. V was pared by 2 bases and J by 7 bases, with 2 bases of the junction left unmatched. Germline assignment: CDR1 MDHEN and CDR2 SYDVKM. The CDR3 loop spans 14 amino acids. The rearrangement links TRBV28 to TRBJ2-3; 11 bases fit TRBD1. The TCR was taken from a man aged 65-85 years with acute or convalescent COVID-19. The specimen was peripheral blood. The CDR3 nucleotides are TGTGCCAGCAGTTTAGGACAGGGGGCCCATACGCAGTATTTT. It yields the protein CASSLGQGAHTQYF.